This T cell receptor beta chain was sequenced for a study of blood T cell repertoires in COVID-19. Study background: Acute and convalescent COVID-19 specimens originated in the United States, Italy and Spain.

V shed 6 bases, J shed 3 bases, and the junction held 9 bases outside the gene matches. Germline-derived CDR1 and CDR2 are MDHEN and SYDVKM. The CDR3 covers 16 residues. Here immunoSEQ multiplex PCR was the method, and the copy in TCRdb shows in-frame clones only, minus some. The sample comprises 220,000 or so clones, over 70% of which are singletons, and about 5.5% rests with the top ten. The sample taken for sequencing was peripheral blood. The chain employs TRBV28 and TRBJ2-7, with 12 positions matching TRBD2. The clonotype originates from a woman in her seventies with acute or convalescent COVID-19. The CDR3 here is CASRETSGRTLYEQYF. CDR3 bases: TGTGCCAGCAGGGAGACTAGCGGGAGAACGCTCTACGAGCAGTACTTC.